This entry features one T cell receptor beta chain sequence. Looked up from germline, CDR1 is GTSNPN and CDR2 is SVGIG (reference sequence). V gave up 2 bases and J gave up 0 bases, with 17 bases separating them. The CDR3 extends over 17 amino acids. This table comes from immunoSEQ multiplex PCR, and its TCRdb copy is limited to in-frame clones, with some not included. The data show some 90,000 clones, roughly nine tenths seen once. This entry belongs to a study of blood T cell repertoires in COVID-19. The sample taken for sequencing was peripheral blood. This TCR came from a man between 45 and 60 years old with acute or convalescent COVID-19. The V and J genes are TRBV30 and TRBJ1-3, with D hard to call. The CDR3 loop is CAWSPHSDGYSGNTIYF. The CDR3 DNA reads as TGTGCCTGGAGTCCCCACTCCGACGGGTACTCTGGAAACACCATATATTTT.